This T cell receptor beta chain was recorded in a study of CXCR3-negative and CXCR3-positive naive CD8 T cells (dated by TCRdb to between 2018 and 2020). As for the study more broadly: In total, around 140 million TRB reads were obtained, corresponding to roughly 1.5 +/- 0.3 million reads per library. Data from some twelve donors, pooled across two independent experiments, went into the diversity and physicochemical repertoire analyses. For the TRBV-TRBJ cluster analysis, the naive subsets came from 5 donors, while the memory cells came from 3 donors. The investigation overall reported the following: Because surface CD5, which is linked to self-reactivity in mice, was comparable between the naive subsets, TCR interaction strength was also inferred from the physicochemical properties of TRB CDR3s. TRB CDR3s from CXCR3-positive naive cells showed higher hydrophobicity (lower Kidera factor 4), lower energy, and higher strength and volume indices than CXCR3-negative naive cells. Freshly isolated PBMCs were used for most assays because CXCR3 expression went down partially after cryopreservation. Both naive subsets had comparably high repertoire diversity, while memory CD8+ T cells had much lower repertoire diversity. Similar TRBV-TRBJ usage was shown by naive CXCR3-negative and CXCR3-positive cells from the same donor, whereas distinct patterns were shown by memory cells.

About this clonotype itself: Its specific antigen is unknown.

Measured from the cysteine to the phenylalanine, the CDR3 is 16 residues long. DNA is not on record. CDR1 and CDR2 are drawn from the germline V gene: SGDLS, YYNGEE. These reads were obtained on a NextSeq 550. The Human TCR Profiling Kit (MiLaboratory) was used to prepare UMI-labeled 5' RACE TRB cDNA libraries. The full amount of extracted RNA was used for cDNA synthesis, and the full amount of resulting cDNA was used for PCR amplification. The libraries were made side by side, with each library going through the same number of PCR cycles. The study's own analysis went as follows. With a requirement of at least two reads per UMI, MIGEC and MiXCR extracted about 57,000 +/- 9,900 unique UMI-labeled TRB cDNA molecules per library. An average of around 40,000 +/- 10,000 functional in-frame TRB CDR3 nucleotide clonotypes without stop codons was found per library. After downsampling to 5000 UMI-labeled TRB molecules per sample, diversity metrics, including normalized Shannon-Wiener and Chao1, were computed in VDJtools. VDJtools was used to calculate clonotype-size-weighted physicochemical properties of the central five CDR3 residues, namely interaction energy, strength, volume and Kidera factor 4. TCRdb reprocessed the reads and lists each CDR3 protein sequence as a single entry, with no DNA. TCRdb's processing, not the study's, gives the V and J calls here. This sample's table carries around 60,000 distinct CDR3 sequences. The ten largest clones represent roughly 0.8% of the sample.

Each CD8+ T cell subset was flow-sorted in triplicate, with about 320,000 cells per subset placed directly into RLT lysis buffer. Naive CD8+ T cells were defined stringently as CD45RO-CCR7+CD27+CD95- to exclude memory contaminants. Using standard density gradient centrifugation, peripheral blood mononuclear cells were isolated from buffy coats. A FACSAria III was used to flow-sort naive CXCR3-negative and CXCR3-positive CD8+ T cells. Total RNA was extracted from sorted cells with an RNeasy Mini Kit. This receptor was obtained from a human donor in good health. Some clones in this sample may be carry-over from other donors' samples. Material for sequencing was naive CXCR3+ CD8+ T cells from blood. The cell subset or site label of this sample denotes: CD45RO-CCR7+CD27+CD95- naive CD8+ T cells expressing CXCR3 (TNR3+). The V gene is TRBV9 and the J gene is TRBJ2-5; the D call of TRBD1 rests on TCRdb alone, since no DNA is present to check it. The CDR3 amino acid sequence is: CASSAEWAGVQETQYF. The CDR3, completed at both ends by the reference TRBV9 and TRBJ2-5 genes, gives the full variable domain DSGVTQTPKHLITATGQRVTLRCSPRSGDLSVYWYQQSLDQGLQFLIQYYNGEERAKGNILERFSAQQFPDLHSELNLSSLELGDSALYFCASSAEWAGVQETQYFGPGTRLLVL.